One and the same sample provided the 16 T cell receptor beta chains below, sequenced in a study of tumor-infiltrating lymphocytes in oesophageal squamous cell carcinoma. TCRdb re-derived calls from the PCR reads in MiXCR, one entry per CDR3 protein. The sample contains around 20,000 distinct CDR3 sequences, roughly two fifths of which appear only once. Material: esophageal tumor tissue. The receptors stem from a male donor with esophageal squamous cell carcinoma.

V and J are TRBV7-2 and TRBJ1-1; D ambiguous. The end of the DNA is better explained by TRBJ2-3, so the J call may be wrong. The V gene's germline CDR1 is SGHTA and CDR2 FQGNSA. CDR3 length equals 17 residues. CDR3 loop: CASSLEWQAGVTDTQYF. The DNA of the CDR3 is TGTGCCAGCAGCTTAGAATGGCAGGCAGGTGTTACAGATACGCAGTATTTT.

The chain has TRBV6-1 and TRBJ2-1; D gene ambiguous. The assigned J gene may be wrong: the sequence end matches TRBJ1-2 better. The CDR3 runs 14 residues. CDR1 and CDR2 (germline): MNHNS, SASEGT. The CDR3 bases are TGTGCCAGCAGTCTAAGTGAGGGCGGGGATGGCTACACCTTC. It encodes CASSLSEGGDGYTF.

This clonotype occurred a few times. An end of the junction differs from the germline gene, which may be a read error. The chain uses TRBV6-1 and TRBJ2-7; D remains ambiguous. The CDR3 totals 12 residues. The germline V gene encodes CDR1 MNHNS and CDR2 SASEGT. The CDR3 DNA follows: TGTGCCAGCAGTGAACATCTTCCACCCCTCCACTTC. Translation gives CASSEHLPPLHF.

This clonotype was counted a single time. This sequence joins TRBV12-3 or TRBV12-4 and TRBJ1-2; perhaps TRBD1 as D (5 bases). V gave up 2 bases and J gave up 3 bases, with 10 bases separating them. The CDR3 is 14 amino acids. Here the CDR3 DNA reads TGTGCCAGCAGTTTAAGTATACAGGACTATGGCTACACCTTC. Translated, it gives CASSLSIQDYGYTF.

The chain carries TRBV7-6 and TRBJ2-5; D call uncertain. The J call is in doubt because the DNA end fits TRBJ2-7 better. CDR3 size: 13 residues. Germline V gene sequence: CDR1 SGHVS, CDR2 FNYEAQ. CDR3 amino acids: CASSLRTDYEQYF. The CDR3 DNA is TGTGCCAGCAGCTTAAGGACGGACTACGAGCAGTACTTC.

The CDR3 DNA sequence: TGTGCCAGCAACACGGAATCAAGCTCCTACGAGCAGTTCTTC. It codes for CASNTESSSYEQFF. The chain employs TRBV6-1 and TRBJ2-1; no reliable D call. Trimming stripped 7 bases from V and 10 bases from J, with 20 bases between. Per the germline V gene, CDR1 is MNHNS and CDR2 is SASEGT. The CDR3 has 14 residues.

The chain joins TRBV12-3 or TRBV12-4 to TRBJ2-3; 7 bases align to TRBD2. This CDR3 is built from 19 residues. V dropped 1 base and J dropped 2; count of bases not matched to a gene: 15. DNA for the CDR3: TGTGCCAGCAGTTTAGGCCCGGGACTATCGGGAGGTTCCACAGATACGCAGTATTTT. Translated, it gives CASSLGPGLSGGSTDTQYF.

By sample fraction, this clonotype is medium-sized. The CDR3: CASSLTSRGGVYEQYF. In nucleotides, the CDR3 is TGTGCCAGCAGCTTAACTTCAAGGGGGGGCGTCTACGAGCAGTACTTC. The chain carries TRBV7-2 and TRBJ2-7; weak D call: TRBD2 (7 bases). Germline loops: CDR1 SGHTA, CDR2 FQGNSA. Trimming shortened V by 2 bases and J by 3 bases, and 17 bases separated the two germline ends. The CDR3 loop spans 16 amino acids.

The rearrangement links TRBV6-1 to TRBJ1-3, with D uncertain. The CDR3 covers 15 residues. Trimming stripped 4 bases from V and 0 bases from J, with 10 bases between. Germline V lookup: CDR1 MNHNS, CDR2 SASEGT. As DNA, the CDR3 is TGTGCCAGCAGTGTTGGACGTAACTCTGGAAACACCATATATTTT. Amino acid sequence: CASSVGRNSGNTIYF.

V and J are TRBV28 and TRBJ2-5; 8 bases agree with TRBD2. In germline, CDR1 is MDHEN, CDR2 SYDVKM. The CDR3 spans 15 residues. V trimming: 4 bases; J trimming: 3 bases; junction bases outside the gene matches: 7. CDR3 sequence: CASSSAGAGKETQYF. As DNA, the CDR3 is TGTGCCAGCAGTTCAGCGGGAGCAGGAAAAGAGACCCAGTACTTC.

In this sample, this clonotype is medium-sized (0.01 to 0.1%). The rearrangement joins TRBV7-8 to TRBJ1-1; D gene unclear. The germline CDR1 and CDR2 sequences are SGHVS and FQNEAQ. The V gene lost 1 base and the J gene lost 7 bases, with 10 bases spanning the gap. The CDR3 runs 13 residues. The CDR3 sequence is CASSLEYGNEAFF. CDR3 DNA sequence: TGTGCCAGCAGCTTAGAGTACGGGAATGAAGCTTTCTTT.

This clonotype was seen at least ten times. V is TRBV6-1 and J is TRBJ2-7; a weak D match, TRBD2 (5 bases). Germline V gene lookup returns CDR1 MNHNS and CDR2 SASEGT. V dropped 2 bases and J dropped 7 bases, with 9 bases sitting between them. The CDR3 is made up of 12 amino acids. CDR3 sequence: CASSEIGREQYF. In nucleotides, the CDR3 is TGTGCCAGCAGTGAAATAGGGAGAGAGCAGTACTTC.

The chain combines TRBV7-3 with TRBJ2-7; D may be TRBD2 (6 bases). The CDR3 is made up of 15 amino acids. Trimming took off 4 bases at V and 7 bases at J, with 20 bases between the two ends. Germline V gives CDR1 SGHTA, CDR2 FQGTGA. CDR3 protein: CASSSSLGLAGEQYF. CDR3 coding DNA: TGTGCCAGCAGCTCCAGCCTCGGACTGGCGGGGGAGCAGTACTTC.

This clonotype occurred many times. The V call is TRBV12-3 or TRBV12-4, the J call TRBJ2-7, with a tentative D call TRBD2 (6 bases). Between the trimmed V and J ends, which lost 1 base and 3 bases, there was a span of 7 bases. This CDR3 spans 13 amino acids. CDR3 sequence (DNA): TGTGCCAGCAGTTTAGGGGGACTCTACGAGCAGTACTTC. Its protein is CASSLGGLYEQYF.

Notes on this clonotype: A clone one base away is much larger, so this may be a read error. This chain uses TRBV2 with TRBJ2-7, with a weak D call TRBD2 (7 bases). Trimming shortened V by 1 base and J by 7 bases, and 23 bases separated the two germline ends. The CDR3 covers 17 residues. Germline V lookup: CDR1 SNHLY, CDR2 FYNNEI. Here the CDR3 reads CASSEGGGRELSNEQYF. The CDR3 DNA reads TGTGCCAGCAGTGAAGGGGGGGGGCGGGAGTTAAGCAATGAGCAGTACTTC.

The V and J genes are TRBV7-2 and TRBJ2-1; 8 bases are shared with TRBD2. With the DNA end fitting TRBJ2-7 better, the J assignment may be wrong. The length of the CDR3 is 11 residues. Germline CDR1 is SGHTA and CDR2 is FQGNSA. For the CDR3, the DNA is TGTGCCAGCAGCCGGGGGGGAGAGCAGTACTTC. As protein: CASSRGGEQYF.